This T cell receptor beta chain comes out of a study of shared clonotypes between healthy human individuals. About the study: The study drew on a couple of women and a few men aged 18 to 49 as donors.

For sorted subsets, roughly 200 ng DNA per replicate equaled 33,000 or so T cell genomes. The method was immunoSEQ multiplex PCR; TCRdb's version includes in-frame clones alone and lacks a portion of them. The repertoire has some 2 million clones, about 95% of them found once; the top ten carry approximately 1.2%. The germline gives CDR1 MNHEY, CDR2 SMNVEV (reference sequence). The V end lost 5 bases, the J end lost 4 bases, and 6 bases lay between the germline ends. The CDR3 covers 12 residues. Naive CD8 cells lacked CD45RO and underwent positive selection for CCR7, leaving out terminally differentiated effector memory CD45RA+ cells.

Specimen: naive CD8+ T cells sorted from blood. The gene calls are TRBV27 and TRBJ2-1; D remains unclear. This TCR was recovered from a man aged 18-30 years in good health. The CDR3 is CASSIGYNEQFF. DNA for the CDR3: TGTGCCAGCAGTATTGGATACAATGAGCAGTTCTTC.